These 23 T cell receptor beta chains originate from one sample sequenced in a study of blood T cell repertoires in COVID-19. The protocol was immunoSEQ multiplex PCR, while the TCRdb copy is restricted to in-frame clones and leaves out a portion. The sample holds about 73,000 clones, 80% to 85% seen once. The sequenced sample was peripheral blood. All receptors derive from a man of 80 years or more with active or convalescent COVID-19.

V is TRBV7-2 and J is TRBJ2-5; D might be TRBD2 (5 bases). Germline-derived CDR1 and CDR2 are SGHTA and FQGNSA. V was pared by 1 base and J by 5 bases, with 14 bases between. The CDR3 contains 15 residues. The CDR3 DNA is TGTGCCAGCAGCTTAGATGGAGGCTTGTCGGAGACCCAGTACTTC. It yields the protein CASSLDGGLSETQYF.

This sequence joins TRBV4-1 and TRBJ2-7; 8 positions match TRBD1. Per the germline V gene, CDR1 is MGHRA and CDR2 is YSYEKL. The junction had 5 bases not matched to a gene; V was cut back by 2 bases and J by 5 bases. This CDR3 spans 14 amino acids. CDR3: CASSQPGQGHEQYF. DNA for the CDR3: TGCGCCAGCAGCCAACCAGGACAGGGCCACGAGCAGTACTTC.

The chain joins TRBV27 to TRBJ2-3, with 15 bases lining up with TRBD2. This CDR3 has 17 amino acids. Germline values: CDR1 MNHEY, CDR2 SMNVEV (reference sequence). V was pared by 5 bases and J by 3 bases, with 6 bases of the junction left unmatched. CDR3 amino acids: CASSRPGLAGGTDTQYF. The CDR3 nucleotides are TGTGCCAGCAGTCGCCCTGGACTAGCGGGAGGGACAGATACGCAGTATTTT.

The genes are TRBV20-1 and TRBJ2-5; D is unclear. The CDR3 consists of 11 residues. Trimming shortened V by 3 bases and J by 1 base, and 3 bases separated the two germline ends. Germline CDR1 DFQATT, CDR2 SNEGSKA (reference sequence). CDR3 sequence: CSASLQETQYF. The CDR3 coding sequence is TGCAGTGCTAGCCTCCAAGAGACCCAGTACTTC.

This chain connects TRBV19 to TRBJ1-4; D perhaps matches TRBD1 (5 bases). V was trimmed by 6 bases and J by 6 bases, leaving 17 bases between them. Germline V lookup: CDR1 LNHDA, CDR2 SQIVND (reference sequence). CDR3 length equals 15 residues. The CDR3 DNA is TGTGCCAGTAGACGGCGGGGACGGGGGGATGAAAAACTGTTTTTT. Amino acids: CASRRRGRGDEKLFF.

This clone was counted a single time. DNA of the CDR3: TGTGCCAGCAGCCGAACGCGACAGGGCTACAATGAGCAGTTCTTC. It codes for CASSRTRQGYNEQFF. The chain has TRBV3-1 (or the pseudogene TRBV3-2) and TRBJ2-1; 7 positions agree with TRBD1. After removal of 4 bases from V and 3 bases from J, the junction contained 6 bases not matched to a gene. Germline values: CDR1 LGHDT, CDR2 YNNKEL (reference sequence). The length of the CDR3 is 15 residues.

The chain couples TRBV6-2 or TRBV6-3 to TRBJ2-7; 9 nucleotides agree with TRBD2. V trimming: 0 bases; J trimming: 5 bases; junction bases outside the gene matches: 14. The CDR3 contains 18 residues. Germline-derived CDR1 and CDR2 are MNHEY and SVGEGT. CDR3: CASSYSTTTAGGHDEQYF. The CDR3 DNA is TGTGCCAGCAGTTACTCAACCACGACCGCGGGAGGGCACGACGAGCAGTACTTC.

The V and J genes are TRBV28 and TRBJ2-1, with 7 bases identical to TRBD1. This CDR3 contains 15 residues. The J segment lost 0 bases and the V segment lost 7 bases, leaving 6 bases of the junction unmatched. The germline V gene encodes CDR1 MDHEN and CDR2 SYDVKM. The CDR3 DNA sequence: TGTGCCAGCACCACAGGGGCCCCCTCCTACAATGAGCAGTTCTTC. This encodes CASTTGAPSYNEQFF.

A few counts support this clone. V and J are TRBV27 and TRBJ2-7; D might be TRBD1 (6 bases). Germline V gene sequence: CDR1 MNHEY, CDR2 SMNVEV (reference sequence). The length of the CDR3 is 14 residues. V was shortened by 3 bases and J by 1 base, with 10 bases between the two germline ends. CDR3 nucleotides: TGTGCCAGCAGTTTGTTCAGGGGTTCCTACGAGCAGTACTTC. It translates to CASSLFRGSYEQYF.

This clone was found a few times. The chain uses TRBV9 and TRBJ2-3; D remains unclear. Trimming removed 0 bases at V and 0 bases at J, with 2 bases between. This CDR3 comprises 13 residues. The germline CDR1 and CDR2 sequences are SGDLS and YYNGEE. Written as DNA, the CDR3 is TGTGCCAGCAGCGTAGCTAGCACAGATACGCAGTATTTT. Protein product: CASSVASTDTQYF.

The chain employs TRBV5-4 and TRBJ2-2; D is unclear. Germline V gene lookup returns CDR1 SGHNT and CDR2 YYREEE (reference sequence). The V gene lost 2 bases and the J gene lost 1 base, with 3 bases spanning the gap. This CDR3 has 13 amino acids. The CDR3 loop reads CASSFRNTGELFF. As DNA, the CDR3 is TGTGCCAGCAGCTTCCGGAACACCGGGGAGCTGTTTTTT.

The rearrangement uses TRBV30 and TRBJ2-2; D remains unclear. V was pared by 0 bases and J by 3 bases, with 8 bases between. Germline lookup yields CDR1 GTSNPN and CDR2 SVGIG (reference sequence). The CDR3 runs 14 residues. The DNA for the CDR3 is TGTGCCTGGAGTGTGTCCAGGTACACCGGGGAGCTGTTTTTT. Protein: CAWSVSRYTGELFF.

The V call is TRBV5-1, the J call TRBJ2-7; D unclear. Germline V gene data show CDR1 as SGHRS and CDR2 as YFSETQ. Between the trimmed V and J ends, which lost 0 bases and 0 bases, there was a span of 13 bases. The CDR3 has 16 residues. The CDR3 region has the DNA TGCGCCAGCAGCTTGGATGGCAGGCCCAACTCCTACGAGCAGTACTTC. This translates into CASSLDGRPNSYEQYF.

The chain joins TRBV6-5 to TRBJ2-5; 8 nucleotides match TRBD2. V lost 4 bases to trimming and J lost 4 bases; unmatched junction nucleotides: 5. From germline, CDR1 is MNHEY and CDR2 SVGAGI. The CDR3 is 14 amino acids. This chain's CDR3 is CASSSNGGAETQYF. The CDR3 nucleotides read TGTGCCAGCAGTTCCAACGGGGGGGCAGAGACCCAGTACTTC.

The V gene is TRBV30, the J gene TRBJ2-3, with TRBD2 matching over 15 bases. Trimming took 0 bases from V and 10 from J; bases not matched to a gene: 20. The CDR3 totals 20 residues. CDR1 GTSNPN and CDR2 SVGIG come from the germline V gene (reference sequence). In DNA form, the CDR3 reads TGTGCCTGGAGTGTATTACTCCAGGGGGGACTAGCGGGGGGCCCTTCGTCGCAGTATTTT. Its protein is CAWSVLLQGGLAGGPSSQYF.

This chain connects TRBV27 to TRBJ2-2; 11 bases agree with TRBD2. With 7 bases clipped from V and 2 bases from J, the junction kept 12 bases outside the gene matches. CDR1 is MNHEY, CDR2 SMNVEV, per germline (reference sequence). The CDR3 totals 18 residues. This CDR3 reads CASKPLAGGQTNTGELFF. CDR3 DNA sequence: TGTGCCAGCAAACCGCTAGCGGGAGGCCAAACAAACACCGGGGAGCTGTTTTTT.

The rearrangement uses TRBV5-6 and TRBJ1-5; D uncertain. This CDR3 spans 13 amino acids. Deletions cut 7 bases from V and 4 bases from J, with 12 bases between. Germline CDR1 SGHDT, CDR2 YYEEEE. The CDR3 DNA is TGTGCCAGCTCTAGGCGAGGGAATCAGCCCCAGCATTTT. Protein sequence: CASSRRGNQPQHF.

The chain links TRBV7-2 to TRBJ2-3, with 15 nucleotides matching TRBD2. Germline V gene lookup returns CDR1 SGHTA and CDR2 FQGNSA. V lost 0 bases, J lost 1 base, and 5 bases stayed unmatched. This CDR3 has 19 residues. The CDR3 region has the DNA TGTGCCAGCAGCTTAGCTGGACTAGCGGGGGGGCCGGGCACAGATACGCAGTATTTT. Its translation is CASSLAGLAGGPGTDTQYF.

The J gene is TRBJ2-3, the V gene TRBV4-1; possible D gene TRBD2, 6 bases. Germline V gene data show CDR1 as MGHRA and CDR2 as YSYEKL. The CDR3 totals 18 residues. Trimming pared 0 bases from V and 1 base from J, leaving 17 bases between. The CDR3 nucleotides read TGCGCCAGCAGCCAAGAAGGCGCGCGGGGCGGGGGCACAGATACGCAGTATTTT. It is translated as CASSQEGARGGGTDTQYF.

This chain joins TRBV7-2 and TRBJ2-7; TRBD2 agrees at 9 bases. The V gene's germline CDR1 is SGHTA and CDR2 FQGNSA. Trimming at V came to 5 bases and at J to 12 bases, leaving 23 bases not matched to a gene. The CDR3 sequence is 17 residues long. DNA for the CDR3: TGTGCCAGCAGCAAAGATCTGGGGACTAGCTGGTGGAGTGGAGGGTACTTC. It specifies CASSKDLGTSWWSGGYF. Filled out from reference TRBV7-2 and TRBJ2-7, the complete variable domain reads GAGVSQSPSNKVTEKGKDVELRCDPISGHTALYWYRQSLGQGLEFLIYFQGNSAPDKSGLPSDRFSAERTGGSVSTLTIQRTQQEDSAVYLCASSKDLGTSWWSGGYFGPGTRLTVT.

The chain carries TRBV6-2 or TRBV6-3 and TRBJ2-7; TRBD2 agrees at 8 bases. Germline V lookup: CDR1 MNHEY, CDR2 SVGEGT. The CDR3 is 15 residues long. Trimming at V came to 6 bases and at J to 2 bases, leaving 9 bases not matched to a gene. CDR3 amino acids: CASSAPSGRTYEQYF. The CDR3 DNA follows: TGTGCCAGCAGCGCCCCTAGCGGGCGAACCTACGAGCAGTACTTC.

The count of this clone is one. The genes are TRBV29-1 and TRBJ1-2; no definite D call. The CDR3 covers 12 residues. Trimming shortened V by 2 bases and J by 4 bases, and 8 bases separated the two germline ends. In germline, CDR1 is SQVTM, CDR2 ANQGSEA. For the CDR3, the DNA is TGCAGCGTTGAACCGGGATCCTATGGCTACACCTTC. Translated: CSVEPGSYGYTF.

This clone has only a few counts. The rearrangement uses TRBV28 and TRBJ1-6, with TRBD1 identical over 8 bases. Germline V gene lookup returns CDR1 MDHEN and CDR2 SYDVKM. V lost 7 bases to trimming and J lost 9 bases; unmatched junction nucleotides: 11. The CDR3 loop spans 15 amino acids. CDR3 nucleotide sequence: TGTGCCAGCATTCGCTCCGGGACAGGCGGTTCACCCCTCCACTTT. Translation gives CASIRSGTGGSPLHF. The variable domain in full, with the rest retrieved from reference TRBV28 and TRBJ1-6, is DVKVTQSSRYLVKRTGEKVFLECVQDMDHENMFWYRQDPGLGLRLIYFSYDVKMKEKGDIPEGYSVSREKKERFSLILESASTNQTSMYLCASIRSGTGGSPLHFGNGTRLTVT.